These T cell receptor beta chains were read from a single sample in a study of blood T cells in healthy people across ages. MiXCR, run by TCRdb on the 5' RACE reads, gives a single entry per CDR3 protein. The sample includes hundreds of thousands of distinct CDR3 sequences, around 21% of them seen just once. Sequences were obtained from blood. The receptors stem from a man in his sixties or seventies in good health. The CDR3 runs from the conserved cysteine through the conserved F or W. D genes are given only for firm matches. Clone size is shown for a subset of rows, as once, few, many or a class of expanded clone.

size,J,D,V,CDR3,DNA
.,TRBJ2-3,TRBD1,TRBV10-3,CATRDREGQPQYF,TGTGCCACCAGGGACAGGGAGGGTCAGCCCCAGTATTTT
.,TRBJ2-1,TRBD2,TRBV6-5,CTSSYRGSFNEQFF,TGTACCAGCAGTTACCGCGGGAGCTTTAATGAGCAGTTCTTC
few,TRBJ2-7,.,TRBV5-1,CASSALAVSYEQYF,TGCGCCAGCAGCGCACTAGCCGTCTCCTACGAGCAGTACTTC
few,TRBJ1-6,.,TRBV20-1,CSAREPLGSSPLHF,TGCAGTGCTAGAGAACCCCTGGGGAGTTCACCCCTCCACTTT
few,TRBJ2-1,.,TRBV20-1,CSAIQVSSYNEQFF,TGCAGTGCCATACAGGTGAGCTCCTACAATGAGCAGTTCTTC
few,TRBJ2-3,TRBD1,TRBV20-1,CSAQDRLYTDTQYF,TGCAGTGCTCAGGACAGGCTATACACAGATACGCAGTATTTT
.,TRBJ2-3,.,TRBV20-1,CSARVEQDTQYF,TGCAGTGCTAGAGTTGAACAGGATACGCAGTATTTT
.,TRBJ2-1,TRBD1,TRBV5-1,CASSRQGVSYNEQFF,TGCGCCAGCAGCCGACAGGGGGTATCCTACAATGAGCAGTTCTTC
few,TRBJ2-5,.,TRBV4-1,CASSQGIRTVETQYF,TGCGCCAGCAGCCAAGGTATCCGGACGGTCGAGACCCAGTACTTC
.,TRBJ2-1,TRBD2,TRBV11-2,CASSRMAGAQGNEQFF,TGTGCCAGCAGCCGAATGGCGGGAGCACAAGGGAATGAGCAGTTCTTC
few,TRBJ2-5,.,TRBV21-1,CASNSSLTGDKETQYF,TGTGCCAGCAACTCCTCATTGACAGGGGATAAGGAGACCCAGTACTTC
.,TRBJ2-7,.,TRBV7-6,CASSLRAGTSYEQYF,TGTGCCAGCAGCTTACGCGCGGGAACCTCCTACGAGCAGTACTTC
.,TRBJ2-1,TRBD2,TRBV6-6,CASSYSLAVYNEQFF,TGTGCCAGCAGTTACTCACTAGCGGTTTACAATGAGCAGTTCTTC
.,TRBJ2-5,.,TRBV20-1,CSATNAGRANAGSYVQYF,TGCAGTGCAACCAACGCGGGACGGGCGAATGCTGGATCTTACGTGCAGTACTTC